This T cell receptor (beta chain) came from a study of cytomegalovirus exposure and HLA in healthy donors. Notes on the study in general: Trimming of TCR beta V- and J-genes showed a link, identified in a later analysis, to a missense DCLRE1C variant. Within an earlier analysis, most TCR beta V segments proved productive either about 90% or about 30% of the time.

Primers included in the PCR were 60 Vbeta and 13 Jbeta primers. This table comes from immunoSEQ multiplex PCR, and its TCRdb copy is limited to in-frame clones, with some not included. Of some 180,000 clones in the sample, about 10% were seen once. This clone was recorded a few times. Its antigen remains unidentified. V was shortened by 0 bases and J by 6 bases, with 7 bases between the two germline ends. Germline CDR1 and CDR2: SGHRS and YFSETQ. CDR3 length equals 12 residues. This receptor was taken from a woman aged 30 to 39 in good health and CMV-seropositive. This chain connects TRBV5-1 to TRBJ2-7; TRBD2 might be the D (5 bases). Material: PBMCs. The CDR3 protein is CASSLVGSEQYF. Written as DNA, the CDR3 is TGCGCCAGCAGCTTGGTAGGGAGCGAGCAGTACTTC.